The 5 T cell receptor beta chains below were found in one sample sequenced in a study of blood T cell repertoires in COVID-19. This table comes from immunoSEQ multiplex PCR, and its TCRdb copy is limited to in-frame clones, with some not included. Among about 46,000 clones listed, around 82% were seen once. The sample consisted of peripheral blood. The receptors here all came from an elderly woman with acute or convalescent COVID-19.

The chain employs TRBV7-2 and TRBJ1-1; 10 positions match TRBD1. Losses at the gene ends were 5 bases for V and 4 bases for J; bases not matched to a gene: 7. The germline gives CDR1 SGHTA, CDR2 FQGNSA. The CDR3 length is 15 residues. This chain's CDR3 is CASSLWTGGGTEAFF. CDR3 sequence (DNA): TGTGCCAGCAGCCTCTGGACAGGGGGGGGCACTGAAGCTTTCTTT.

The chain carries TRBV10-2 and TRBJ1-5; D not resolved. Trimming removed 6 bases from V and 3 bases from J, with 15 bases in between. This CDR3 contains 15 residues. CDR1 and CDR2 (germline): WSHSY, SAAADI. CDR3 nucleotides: TGCGCCAGCAGGGGAGGGTTGGACGACAATCAGCCCCAGCATTTT. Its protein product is CASRGGLDDNQPQHF.

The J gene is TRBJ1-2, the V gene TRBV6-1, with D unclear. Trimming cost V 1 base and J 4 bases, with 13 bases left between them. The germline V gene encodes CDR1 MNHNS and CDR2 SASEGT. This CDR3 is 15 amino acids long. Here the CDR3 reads CASSEGRPGVYGYTF. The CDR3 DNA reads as TGTGCCAGCAGTGAAGGTCGGCCCGGAGTCTATGGCTACACCTTC.

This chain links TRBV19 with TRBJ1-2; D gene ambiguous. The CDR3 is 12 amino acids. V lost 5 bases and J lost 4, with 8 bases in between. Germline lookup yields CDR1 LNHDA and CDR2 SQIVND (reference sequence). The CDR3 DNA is TGTGCCAGTAGTCCGGCGGGCTATGGCTACACCTTC. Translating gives CASSPAGYGYTF. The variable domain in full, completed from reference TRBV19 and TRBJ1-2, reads DGGITQSPKYLFRKEGQNVTLSCEQNLNHDAMYWYRQDPGQGLRLIYYSQIVNDFQKGDIAEGYSVSREKKESFPLTVTSAQKNPTAFYLCASSPAGYGYTFGSGTRLTVV.

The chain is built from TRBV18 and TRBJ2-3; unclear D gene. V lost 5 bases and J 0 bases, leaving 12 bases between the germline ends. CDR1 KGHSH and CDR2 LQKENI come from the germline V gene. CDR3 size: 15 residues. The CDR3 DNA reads TGTGCCAGCTCAAACCTCAAAACTAGCACAGATACGCAGTATTTT. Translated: CASSNLKTSTDTQYF.